Each of the 18 T cell receptor beta chains below was sequenced from the same sample in a study of early T cells in non-severe SARS-CoV-2 infection. MiXCR, run by TCRdb on the 5' RACE reads, gives a single entry per CDR3 protein. The table has 35,000 to 45,000 distinct CDR3 sequences, 5.4% seen once; the top ten hold roughly 6.3%. Source: whole blood, taken at baseline. Source of these receptors: an adult who was a healthcare worker with PCR-confirmed SARS-CoV-2 infection or an uninfected control (not recorded which).

This chain connects TRBV2 to TRBJ2-4; tentative D call: TRBD2 (7 bases). The CDR3 is 16 amino acids. V was pared by 2 bases and J by 6 bases, with 17 bases between. Germline CDR1 reads SNHLY; CDR2 reads FYNNEI. CDR3 loop: CASSENGRVTGNIQYF. CDR3 in DNA: TGTGCCAGCAGTGAAAATGGGAGGGTGACAGGAAACATTCAGTACTTC.

This clonotype has ten or more counts. The chain has TRBV11-2 and TRBJ2-7, with D tentatively TRBD2 (6 bases). Germline CDR1 and CDR2: SGHAT and FQNNGV. This CDR3 spans 12 amino acids. The CDR3 region is CASSPALGGLHV. CDR3 nucleotides: TGTGCCAGCAGCCCAGCCTTGGGGGGACTCCACGTC.

This clonotype was recorded at least ten times. CDR3 DNA: TGCGCCAGCAGCCAAGATAGGGCCAGGGTCACCTACGAGCAGTACTTC. Amino acids: CASSQDRARVTYEQYF. The chain couples TRBV4-1 to TRBJ2-7; weak D call: TRBD1 (5 bases). Germline V CDR1 and CDR2: MGHRA, YSYEKL. The V gene lost 0 bases and the J gene lost 2 bases, with 14 bases spanning the gap. CDR3 length: 16 residues.

This clonotype came up many times. J is TRBJ2-1 and V is TRBV27; 10 nucleotides line up with TRBD2. V was clipped by 5 bases and J by 3 bases; unmatched bases: 7. The CDR3 spans 16 residues. CDR1 is MNHEY, CDR2 SMNVEV, per germline (reference sequence). CDR3 in amino acids: CASSPYSGRLYNEQFF. The CDR3 nucleotides are TGTGCCAGCAGTCCGTATAGCGGGAGGCTCTACAATGAGCAGTTCTTC.

This clonotype appeared many times. The rearrangement joins TRBV7-9 to TRBJ2-6, with 11 bases aligning to TRBD1. The CDR3 covers 18 residues. CDR1 is SEHNR, CDR2 FQNEAQ, per germline (reference sequence). The J segment lost 0 bases and the V segment lost 5 bases, leaving 6 bases of the junction unmatched. CDR3 sequence (DNA): TGTGCCAGCAGCCCGTGGACAGGGGGCAGCTCTGGGGCCAACGTCCTGACTTTC. It codes for CASSPWTGGSSGANVLTF.

This clonotype was counted a few times. The chain recombines TRBV7-2 with TRBJ2-5, with TRBD1 matching over 7 bases. V was pared by 0 bases and J by 3 bases, with 4 bases of the junction left unmatched. The CDR3 runs to 15 residues. Germline V CDR1 and CDR2: SGHTA, FQGNSA. DNA for the CDR3: TGTGCCAGCAGCTTAGCGCAGACAGGGAAAGAGACCCAGTACTTC. It specifies CASSLAQTGKETQYF.

This clonotype was seen a few times. V is TRBV11-3 and J is TRBJ1-2; TRBD1 matches 7 bases. From germline, CDR1 is SGHNT and CDR2 YENEEA. The CDR3 extends over 14 amino acids. V dropped 3 bases and J dropped 2; count of bases not matched to a gene: 3. CDR3 protein: CASSFGGQNYGYTF. In DNA, the CDR3 is TGTGCCAGCAGCTTTGGGGGACAGAACTATGGCTACACCTTC.

This clonotype was observed at least ten times. The CDR3, as DNA: TGCAGCGTCCACCGCAGGGTGGGGTTCTCTTTCTTT. The encoded protein is CSVHRRVGFSFF. The chain uses TRBV29-1 and TRBJ1-1; D is perhaps TRBD1 (5 bases). Germline CDR1 and CDR2: SQVTM and ANQGSEA. The CDR3 sequence is 12 residues long. Trimming shortened V by 6 bases and J by 12 bases, and 20 bases separated the two germline ends.

This clonotype has a count of ten or more. The rearrangement uses TRBV11-2 and TRBJ2-1; D is uncertain. Germline lookup yields CDR1 SGHAT and CDR2 FQNNGV. CDR3 length equals 13 residues. V was pared by 4 bases and J by 14 bases, with 18 bases between. CDR3 in amino acids: CASSSRLGPDEFF. In nucleotides, the CDR3 is TGTGCCAGCAGCTCTAGACTGGGCCCCGACGAGTTCTTC.

The V call is TRBV6-5, the J call TRBJ1-1, with D perhaps matching TRBD1 (6 bases). Germline assignment: CDR1 MNHEY and CDR2 SVGAGI. Deletions cut 6 bases from V and 3 bases from J, with 14 bases between. This CDR3 is built from 14 residues. This chain's CDR3 is CASSRGGRDTEAFF. Written as DNA, the CDR3 is TGTGCCAGCAGCCGGGGGGGGCGAGACACTGAAGCTTTCTTT.

This clonotype was seen at least ten times. This chain links TRBV7-2 with TRBJ1-3, with D perhaps matching TRBD1 (5 bases). Trimming removed 4 bases from V and 0 bases from J, with 10 bases in between. The CDR3 contains 15 residues. The V gene's germline CDR1 is SGHTA and CDR2 FQGNSA. The CDR3 is CASSWGTGSGNTIYF. In DNA form, the CDR3 reads TGTGCCAGCAGCTGGGGGACGGGCTCTGGAAACACCATATATTTT. The full variable domain, with the rest looked up from reference TRBV7-2 and TRBJ1-3, is GAGVSQSPSNKVTEKGKDVELRCDPISGHTALYWYRQSLGQGLEFLIYFQGNSAPDKSGLPSDRFSAERTGGSVSTLTIQRTQQEDSAVYLCASSWGTGSGNTIYFGEGSWLTVV.

Ten or more counts support this clonotype. This chain joins TRBV5-5 and TRBJ1-1, with no clear D. Trimming took 1 base from V and 3 from J, leaving 4 bases between them. Germline CDR1 and CDR2: SGHKS and YYEKEE (reference sequence). The CDR3 extends over 12 amino acids. CDR3 residues: CASSLWDTEAFF. DNA of the CDR3: TGTGCCAGCAGCTTGTGGGACACTGAAGCTTTCTTT.

In this sample, this clonotype turned up many times. The chain is built from TRBV5-1 and TRBJ2-3, with unresolved D. The CDR3 covers 14 residues. CDR1 and CDR2 (germline): SGHRS, YFSETQ. V lost 0 bases, J lost 0 bases, and 5 bases lay in between. CDR3 sequence (DNA): TGCGCCAGCAGCTTGGACGGGAGCACAGATACGCAGTATTTT. Translating it yields CASSLDGSTDTQYF.

This clonotype was observed at least ten times. The chain employs TRBV7-9 and TRBJ2-5; a weak D match, TRBD2 (6 bases). This CDR3 contains 15 residues. CDR1 and CDR2 (germline): SEHNR, FQNEAQ (reference sequence). V was trimmed by 3 bases and J by 4 bases, leaving 15 bases between them. The DNA of the CDR3 is TGTGCCAGCAGCTTCGTGGCTAGCGATGGAGAGACCCAGTACTTC. Its translation: CASSFVASDGETQYF. Variable domain in full (rest from reference TRBV7-9 and TRBJ2-5): DTGVSQNPRHKITKRGQNVTFRCDPISEHNRLYWYRQTLGQGPEFLTYFQNEAQLEKSRLLSDRFSAERPKGSFSTLEIQRTEQGDSAMYLCASSFVASDGETQYFGPGTRLLVL.

This clonotype was seen ten or more times. The J gene is TRBJ1-5, the V gene TRBV6-1; weak D call: TRBD1 (5 bases). This CDR3 spans 15 amino acids. Trimming stripped 2 bases from V and 7 bases from J, with 15 bases between. Per the germline V gene, CDR1 is MNHNS and CDR2 is SASEGT. The DNA of the CDR3 is TGTGCCAGCAGTGAAAGAGGCGGGGCTGGACAGCCCCAGCATTTT. Translated: CASSERGGAGQPQHF.

By proportion, this clonotype is medium-sized. The chain combines TRBV5-6 with TRBJ1-1; 12 bases fit TRBD1. CDR1 and CDR2 from the germline V gene are SGHDT and YYEEEE. CDR3 size: 16 residues. V was clipped by 2 bases and J by 4 bases; unmatched bases: 6. In nucleotides, the CDR3 is TGTGCCAGCAGCTTCTTCGGGACAGGGGGCTTCACTGAAGCTTTCTTT. Its protein product is CASSFFGTGGFTEAFF.

With regard to this clonotype: It may be a read error: a sequence one base away is much more abundant. The V call is TRBV28, the J call TRBJ2-7; D gene ambiguous. The CDR3 has 15 amino acids. Germline CDR1 reads MDHEN; CDR2 reads SYDVKM. The CDR3 nucleotides read TGTGCCAGGAGGCCAAGGCAAACACGCTCCTACCAGCAGTACTTC. Its protein product is CARRPRQTRSYQQYF.

There are many counts of this clonotype. This chain's CDR3 is CASSPGTREQFF. The CDR3 nucleotides read TGTGCCAGCAGCCCCGGAACGCGTGAGCAGTTCTTC. This sequence joins TRBV11-3 and TRBJ2-1; no clear D gene. CDR1 is SGHNT and CDR2 is YENEEA in the germline V gene. V was trimmed by 5 bases and J by 9 bases, leaving 11 bases between them. This CDR3 is built from 12 residues.